Described below is a single TCR beta chain sequence and its context. The data stem from a study of cytomegalovirus exposure and HLA in healthy donors. V shed 4 bases and J 3 bases; nucleotides not matched to a gene: 8. Germline assignment: CDR1 LGHNA and CDR2 YNFKEQ. The CDR3 is made up of 16 amino acids. The PCR was carried out with 60 Vbeta primers and 13 Jbeta primers. The protocol was immunoSEQ multiplex PCR, while the TCRdb copy is restricted to in-frame clones and leaves out a portion. The profile shows 170,000 or so clones, approximately 84% of them singletons. The rearrangement joins TRBV4-2 to TRBJ2-2; 7 nucleotides agree with TRBD2. The sequenced material came from PBMCs. The receptor's source is a girl between 10 and 17 years old in good health and CMV-seropositive. For the CDR3, the DNA is TGTGCCAGCAGCCCTCCGGCGGGGGAGTACACCGGGGAGCTGTTTTTT. This translates into CASSPPAGEYTGELFF.